These 20 T cell receptor beta chains originate from one sample sequenced in a study of control samples from healthy donors and cancer patients. Profiled with immunoSEQ multiplex PCR; TCRdb holds only in-frame clones, not every one. The profile shows over 200,000 clones, around 80% of them singletons. Source material: PBMCs. Receptors were obtained from a woman in her sixties with lung cancer.

This chain joins TRBV5-1 and TRBJ1-1; possibly TRBD1 for D (5 bases). The V end was cut by 0 bases, the J end by 7 bases, with 7 bases between. The CDR3 is 12 residues long. CDR1 and CDR2 (germline): SGHRS, YFSETQ. The CDR3 coding sequence is TGCGCCAGCAGCTTGGGGGACGGTGAAGCTTTCTTT. Encoded protein: CASSLGDGEAFF.

The chain has TRBV28 and TRBJ2-7; 7 nucleotides agree with TRBD2. The CDR3 is 15 residues long. The trim removed 5 bases at V and 0 bases at J, leaving 7 bases unmatched. Germline lookup yields CDR1 MDHEN and CDR2 SYDVKM. CDR3 region: CASSPSGRSSYEQYF. The CDR3 region has the DNA TGTGCCAGCAGTCCTAGCGGCAGAAGCTCCTACGAGCAGTACTTC.

The chain has TRBV28 and TRBJ2-3; no clear D. Trimming took 9 bases from V and 3 from J, leaving 16 bases between them. The CDR3 runs 14 residues. Germline CDR1 and CDR2: MDHEN and SYDVKM. CDR3 loop: CASHGPRGTDTQYF. The CDR3 coding sequence is TGTGCCAGTCATGGACCACGTGGGACAGATACGCAGTATTTT.

Note on this clone: The same CDR3 arises from other DNA sequences in this sample as well. The chain joins TRBV5-6 to TRBJ2-3, with 8 bases fitting TRBD2. The CDR3 totals 14 residues. J lost 3 bases, V lost 1 base, and 1 base had no gene match. The germline V gene encodes CDR1 SGHDT and CDR2 YYEEEE. In DNA form, the CDR3 reads TGTGCCAGCAGCTTGAGCGGGGGTACAGATACGCAGTATTTT. Amino acid sequence: CASSLSGGTDTQYF.

The chain joins TRBV5-8 to TRBJ2-1; unclear D gene. The germline V gene encodes CDR1 SGHTS and CDR2 YDEGEE. The CDR3 loop spans 13 amino acids. V was trimmed by 1 base and J by 5 bases, leaving 7 bases between them. The DNA of the CDR3 is TGTGCCAGCAGCTTGAGATTGGACAATGAGCAGTTCTTC. This gives the protein CASSLRLDNEQFF. Full variable domain (remainder filled in from reference TRBV5-8 and TRBJ2-1): EAGVTQSPTHLIKTRGQQATLRCSPISGHTSVYWYQQALGLGLQFLLWYDEGEERNRGNFPPRFSGRQFPNYSSELNVNALELEDSALYLCASSLRLDNEQFFGPGTRLTVL.

V and J are TRBV5-1 and TRBJ2-1; 13 bases agree with TRBD2. Germline trimming cut 2 bases from V and 6 bases from J; bases unmatched to any gene: 5. Germline V gene sequence: CDR1 SGHRS, CDR2 YFSETQ. The CDR3 sequence is 16 residues long. The CDR3 sequence: CASSLELAGGTNEQFF. DNA of the CDR3: TGCGCCAGCAGCTTAGAACTAGCGGGAGGGACCAATGAGCAGTTCTTC.

J is TRBJ2-3 and V is TRBV7-9; no clear D gene. This CDR3 has 14 residues. V was shortened by 5 bases and J by 2 bases, with 11 bases between the two germline ends. Germline CDR1 reads SEHNR; CDR2 reads FQNEAQ (reference sequence). CDR3 sequence reads: CASSPGGYTDTQYF. DNA of the CDR3: TGTGCCAGCAGCCCTGGTGGGTACACAGATACGCAGTATTTT.

This clone was picked up one time. V is TRBV11-3 and J is TRBJ2-5; 9 bases are a match to TRBD1. Losses at the gene ends were 4 bases for V and 3 bases for J; bases not matched to a gene: 0. This CDR3 region has 13 residues. Germline V CDR1 and CDR2: SGHNT, YENEEA. The CDR3 sequence: CASSWDREETQYF. CDR3 bases: TGTGCCAGCAGCTGGGACAGGGAAGAGACCCAGTACTTC.

J is TRBJ2-2 and V is TRBV7-9; D is perhaps TRBD1 or TRBD2 (7 bases each). From germline, CDR1 is SEHNR and CDR2 FQNEAQ (reference sequence). V was trimmed by 4 bases and J by 3 bases, leaving 12 bases between them. This CDR3 spans 15 amino acids. The CDR3 reads CASSSSGGDTGELFF. The CDR3 DNA follows: TGTGCCAGCAGCTCCTCAGGGGGGGACACCGGGGAGCTGTTTTTT.

The J gene is TRBJ1-6, the V gene TRBV14, with 7 positions matching TRBD1. Germline V lookup: CDR1 SGHDN, CDR2 FVKESK. Unmatched junction bases numbered 8, after V lost 3 bases and J lost 9 bases. CDR3 length: 15 residues. In nucleotides, the CDR3 is TGTGCCAGCAGCCATGACAGGGTTGGAAGTTCACCCCTCCACTTT. It translates to CASSHDRVGSSPLHF.

The count of this clone is one. V is TRBV3-1 (or the pseudogene TRBV3-2) and J is TRBJ2-5; the match to TRBD2 covers 12 bases. V was pared by 6 bases and J by 3 bases, with 5 bases of the junction left unmatched. Looked up from germline, CDR1 is LGHDT and CDR2 is YNNKEL (reference sequence). This CDR3 comprises 15 residues. CDR3 coding DNA: TGTGCCAGCAGGCTAGCGGGAGGGAGGGAAGAGACCCAGTACTTC. This sequence encodes CASRLAGGREETQYF.

The V call is TRBV5-1, the J call TRBJ2-2; a weak D match, TRBD1 (6 bases). V lost 1 base, J lost 2 bases, and 12 bases lay in between. This CDR3 has 16 residues. Germline V CDR1 and CDR2: SGHRS, YFSETQ. CDR3 amino acids: CASSLRPGDNTGELFF. CDR3 bases: TGCGCCAGCAGCTTGCGGCCAGGGGATAACACCGGGGAGCTGTTTTTT.

The J gene is TRBJ2-5, the V gene TRBV19, with a weak D call TRBD1 (6 bases). V was shortened by 3 bases and J by 11 bases, with 19 bases between the two germline ends. The CDR3 has 14 amino acids. Germline V gives CDR1 LNHDA, CDR2 SQIVND (reference sequence). The CDR3: CASSIEQGPLAQYF. The DNA of the CDR3 is TGTGCCAGTAGTATCGAACAGGGCCCCTTAGCTCAGTACTTC. The whole variable domain, remainder taken from reference TRBV19 and TRBJ2-5, is DGGITQSPKYLFRKEGQNVTLSCEQNLNHDAMYWYRQDPGQGLRLIYYSQIVNDFQKGDIAEGYSVSREKKESFPLTVTSAQKNPTAFYLCASSIEQGPLAQYFGPGTRLLVL.

This clone has only one observation. The V call is TRBV28, the J call TRBJ1-2; 8 bases are a match to TRBD1. Germline CDR1 MDHEN, CDR2 SYDVKM. The CDR3 has 16 amino acids. J was trimmed by 4 bases and V by 7 bases; bases with no gene match: 14. Here the CDR3 reads CASKPDRGPGSYGYTF. The CDR3 DNA sequence: TGTGCCAGCAAACCCGACAGGGGTCCTGGATCCTATGGCTACACCTTC.

The V and J genes are TRBV5-1 and TRBJ2-5; D ambiguous. V was trimmed by 3 bases and J by 5 bases, leaving 11 bases between them. Germline lookup yields CDR1 SGHRS and CDR2 YFSETQ. This CDR3 comprises 13 residues. For the CDR3, the DNA is TGCGCCAGCAGCTGGGTCCGTGGGGAGACCCAGTACTTC. This sequence encodes CASSWVRGETQYF.

The chain employs TRBV9 and TRBJ1-1, with D maybe TRBD1 (6 bases). V was cut by 6 bases and J by 10 bases, with 19 bases left in between. Germline CDR1 and CDR2: SGDLS and YYNGEE. This CDR3 has 13 amino acids. For the CDR3, the DNA is TGTGCCAGCACCCAAGCGGGGGCGGGGCCAGCTTTCTTT. Translation gives CASTQAGAGPAFF.

The chain carries TRBV27 and TRBJ2-5, with TRBD1 matching over 9 bases. V lost 5 bases, J lost 3 bases, and 4 bases stayed unmatched. The CDR3 has 14 amino acids. Germline loops: CDR1 MNHEY, CDR2 SMNVEV (reference sequence). The CDR3: CASSPGTGKETQYF. The CDR3 nucleotides read TGTGCCAGCAGTCCCGGGACAGGGAAAGAGACCCAGTACTTC.

This clone has a count of ten or more. V is TRBV6-2 or TRBV6-3 and J is TRBJ1-3; D ambiguous. The CDR3 has 14 amino acids. V lost 2 bases and J 1 base, leaving 6 bases between the germline ends. Looked up from germline, CDR1 is MNHEY and CDR2 is SVGEGT. CDR3 nucleotide sequence: TGTGCCAGCAGTTACCGGACGTCTGGAAACACCATATATTTT. Protein: CASSYRTSGNTIYF.

This chain uses TRBV5-6 with TRBJ1-2; D possibly corresponds to TRBD1 (5 bases). The germline V gene encodes CDR1 SGHDT and CDR2 YYEEEE. V was pared by 0 bases and J by 1 base, with 7 bases between. The CDR3 loop spans 14 amino acids. CDR3 in amino acids: CASSLAGFNYGYTF. The CDR3 DNA is TGTGCCAGCAGCTTGGCAGGGTTTAACTATGGCTACACCTTC.

The genes are TRBV9 and TRBJ2-7, with 8 bases aligning to TRBD1. The V and J ends lost 5 bases and 3 bases, in that order; junction bases with no gene match: 10. This CDR3 comprises 15 residues. The germline CDR1 and CDR2 sequences are SGDLS and YYNGEE. The CDR3 loop reads CASSFGQGGVYEQYF. In nucleotides, the CDR3 is TGTGCCAGCAGTTTCGGACAGGGAGGCGTCTACGAGCAGTACTTC.